This TCR beta chain was found in a study of shared clonotypes between healthy human individuals. At the level of the study: Per donor, three plates held CD4 naive cells, three held CD4 memory, two held CD8 naive and one held CD8 memory.

The ends lost 1 base at V and 4 bases at J; junction bases unmatched: 0. Germline V gene data show CDR1 as SGHDT and CDR2 as YYEEEE. There are 13 residues in the CDR3. The repertoire was sequenced with immunoSEQ multiplex PCR; TCRdb's copy has only in-frame clones and lacks some. The table includes fewer than 350,000 clones, about nine tenths detected once. The origin of this receptor is a young man in good health. The sequenced material came from memory CD8+ T cells sorted from blood. Regarding subset: CD45RO+ cells pooled with CCR7-negative TemRA cells. The rearrangement uses TRBV5-6 and TRBJ2-5, with TRBD2 matching over 8 bases. The CDR3 region is CASSLSGRETQYF. For the CDR3, the DNA is TGTGCCAGCAGCTTGAGCGGGAGAGAGACCCAGTACTTC. Supplemented by reference TRBV5-6 and TRBJ2-5, the full variable domain reads DAGVTQSPTHLIKTRGQQVTLRCSPKSGHDTVSWYQQALGQGPQFIFQYYEEEERQRGNFPDRFSGHQFPNYSSELNVNALLLGDSALYLCASSLSGRETQYFGPGTRLLVL.